The 20 T cell receptor beta chains in this list originate from one sample, sequenced in a study of tumor and adjacent non-tumor tissue in lung cancer. This sample's RNA came from whole unsorted tissue. More than 3 cm separated this lung sample from the edge of the tumor. A modified ARM-PCR protocol with three rounds of nested PCR amplified TCRbeta. TCRdb ran MiXCR on the multiplex PCR reads and lists one entry per CDR3 protein. Among around 74,000 distinct CDR3 sequences listed, roughly 70% were seen once. The sequencing sample was made of distant non-tumor lung tissue. The receptors were sampled from a woman aged 50 to 65 with non-small cell lung cancer.

Notes on this clonotype: The germline gene is not matched at one end of the junction; a read error may be the cause. The rearrangement joins TRBV4-1 to TRBJ1-1; tentative D call: TRBD1 (5 bases). The CDR3 has 14 residues. Germline-derived CDR1 and CDR2 are MGHRA and YSYEKL. Here the CDR3 DNA reads TGCGCCAGCAGCCAATCTGGGCCAGGGACTGAAGTTTTCTTT. This encodes CASSQSGPGTEVFF.

Note on this clonotype: A much larger clone lies one base from this, so it may be a read error. The chain employs TRBV6-2 or TRBV6-3 and TRBJ2-7; a weak D match, TRBD1 (6 bases). V dropped 4 bases and J dropped 2 bases, with 9 bases sitting between them. The length of the CDR3 is 13 residues. Germline V gene lookup returns CDR1 MNHEY and CDR2 SVGEGT. The DNA for the CDR3 is TGTGCCAGCAGTTGCCGGGACACCTACGAGCAGTACTTC. Translated, it gives CASSCRDTYEQYF.

In the case of this clonotype: This may come from a read error, since a much larger clone is one base off. V and J are TRBV20-1 and TRBJ1-1; D gene ambiguous. Germline CDR1 reads DFQATT; CDR2 reads SNEGSKA (reference sequence). The CDR3 length is 11 residues. The V end lost 1 base, the J end lost 4 bases, and 4 bases lay between the germline ends. The CDR3: CSARGGTEAFF. CDR3 in DNA: TGCAGTGCTAGAGGGGGCACTGAAGCTTTCTTT.

Comment on this clonotype: A clone one base away is much larger, so this may be a read error. The chain combines TRBV20-1 with TRBJ2-1; TRBD2 matches at 8 bases. V gave up 6 bases and J gave up 2 bases; unmatched junction bases: 9. This CDR3 spans 15 amino acids. Looked up from germline, CDR1 is DFQATT and CDR2 is SNEGSKA (reference sequence). The CDR3 bases are TGCAGTGCAATACAGAGCGGGAGTCCCTACAATGAGCAGTTCTTC. Protein: CSAIQSGSPYNEQFF.

The J gene is TRBJ2-7, the V gene TRBV11-1; 7 positions agree with TRBD1. Germline CDR1 SGHAT, CDR2 FQDESV (reference sequence). This CDR3 is 14 amino acids long. The ends lost 5 bases at V and 4 bases at J; junction bases unmatched: 8. The CDR3 region has the DNA TGTGCCAGCAGCAACTGGGACAGCTCATACGAGCAGTACTTC. Translating gives CASSNWDSSYEQYF. The entire variable domain, with the rest obtained from reference TRBV11-1 and TRBJ2-7, is as follows: EAEVAQSPRYKITEKSQAVAFWCDPISGHATLYWYRQILGQGPELLVQFQDESVVDDSQLPKDRFSAERLKGVDSTLKIQPAELGDSAMYLCASSNWDSSYEQYFGPGTRLTVT.

The gene calls are TRBV6-2 or TRBV6-3 and TRBJ1-5, with unresolved D. CDR3 length: 20 amino acids. Germline V gene data show CDR1 as MNHEY and CDR2 as SVGEGT. V dropped 4 bases and J dropped 11 bases, with 36 bases sitting between them. The CDR3 nucleotides read TGTGCCAGCAGTTTCGATTCTGTGGTATATGTCAGCGGTCTAAATCAAGCCCAGCATTTT. The encoded protein is CASSFDSVVYVSGLNQAQHF.

This clonotype was detected only once. The CDR3 does not close with the conserved phenylalanine or tryptophan, likely indicating a read error. The chain is built from TRBV11-2 and TRBJ2-7; 7 nucleotides align to TRBD2. The CDR3 has 15 residues. CDR1 is SGHAT and CDR2 is FQNNGV in the germline V gene. The CDR3: CDSSPWASGPYEQYL. The DNA of the CDR3 is TGTGACAGCAGCCCTTGGGCTAGCGGTCCCTACGAGCAGTACCTC.

Concerning this clonotype itself: This may be a read error, as it is one base from a much larger clone. The chain links TRBV4-1 to TRBJ1-1, with D perhaps matching TRBD1 (5 bases). The CDR3 consists of 14 residues. Germline V CDR1 and CDR2: MGHRA, YSYEKL. V was shortened by 3 bases and J by 11 bases, with 19 bases between the two germline ends. In DNA, the CDR3 is TGCGCCAGCAGCCACCCTCCCTCCCAGGGCGAGGCTTTCTTT. Translated, it gives CASSHPPSQGEAFF.

This clonotype appeared a single time. The chain couples TRBV5-5 to TRBJ2-7, with TRBD2 matching over 13 bases. The CDR3 is made up of 17 amino acids. The V gene's germline CDR1 is SGHKS and CDR2 YYEKEE (reference sequence). CDR3 sequence reads: CANSLAPRLAGGYEQYF. CDR3 DNA sequence: TGTGCTAACAGCTTGGCCCCCAGACTAGCGGGAGGTTACGAGCAGTACTTC.

On this clonotype: The CDR3 carries no conserved terminal phenylalanine or tryptophan, so it likely arises from a read error. Because the CDR3's place on the DNA is in doubt, the DNA is left out and the CDR3 is given as listed by TCRdb. The chain links TRBV11-2 to TRBJ2-2. Germline lookup yields CDR1 SGHAT and CDR2 FQNNGV. The CDR3 is made up of 13 amino acids, end residues included. The CDR3 loop reads CACSQESFGELFS.

This clonotype appeared once. No conserved phenylalanine or tryptophan is present at the end of the CDR3, so a read error is the likely explanation. The V call is TRBV11-2, the J call TRBJ2-1, with D possibly being TRBD2 (6 bases). CDR3 length: 15 residues. The germline V gene encodes CDR1 SGHAT and CDR2 FQNNGV. CDR3 sequence (DNA): TGTACCAGCAGCTTTAATCCTAGCGTGAAGTATGAGCAGTTCCTC. The encoded protein is CTSSFNPSVKYEQFL.

V gene TRBV11-2 combines with J gene TRBJ2-7; the D gene could be TRBD1 or TRBD2 (6 bases each). The germline V gene encodes CDR1 SGHAT and CDR2 FQNNGV. V gave up 5 bases and J gave up 2 bases, with 22 bases separating them. The CDR3 totals 17 residues. The CDR3 is CASSITAGRTGPYEQYF. The CDR3 DNA reads TGTGCCAGCAGCATAACCGCGGGACGCACAGGGCCCTACGAGCAGTACTTC. The variable domain in full, completed from reference TRBV11-2 and TRBJ2-7, reads EAGVAQSPRYKIIEKRQSVAFWCNPISGHATLYWYQQILGQGPKLLIQFQNNGVVDDSQLPKDRFSAERLKGVDSTLKIQPAKLEDSAVYLCASSITAGRTGPYEQYFGPGTRLTVT.

Comment on this clonotype: One end of the junction fails to match germline, which may point to a read error. The J gene is TRBJ2-3, the V gene TRBV6-9; 10 nucleotides align to TRBD2. Looked up from germline, CDR1 is MNHGY and CDR2 is SVAAGI. This CDR3 spans 16 amino acids. CDR3 in DNA: TGTGCCAACAGTTCCATGTGGACTAGCGGTAGGGATACGCAGTATTTT. As protein: CANSSMWTSGRDTQYF.

On this clonotype itself: One end of the junction is discordant with germline, which a read error may explain. This sequence joins TRBV11-3 and TRBJ2-3; 7 bases agree with TRBD1. Germline V gene sequence: CDR1 SGHNT, CDR2 YENEEA. The CDR3 sequence is 13 residues long. This chain's CDR3 is CASSWRGTDMQQF. CDR3 nucleotide sequence: TGTGCCAGCAGCTGGCGTGGGACAGATATGCAGCAGTTT.

The chain recombines TRBV10-3 with TRBJ2-5, with D maybe TRBD2 (5 bases). The CDR3 sequence is 16 residues long. V was pared by 3 bases and J by 1 base, with 15 bases between. Germline V lookup: CDR1 ENHRY, CDR2 SYGVKD. CDR3 DNA: TGTGCCATCAGTGATATGGGAGCCAATGCCCAAGAGACCCAGTACTTC. It translates to CAISDMGANAQETQYF.

Comment on this clonotype: Because it lacks the conserved phenylalanine or tryptophan at the end, this CDR3 is likely a read error. This rearrangement joins TRBV12-3 or TRBV12-4 to TRBJ2-7; TRBD2 agrees at 10 bases. V was clipped by 5 bases and J by 7 bases; unmatched bases: 8. The CDR3 is made up of 14 amino acids. The CDR3 nucleotides read TGTGCCAGCAGTATCACTAGCGGGAAACTTGAGCAGTACCTC. Amino acid sequence: CASSITSGKLEQYL.

Points on this clonotype: A much bigger clone sits one base away, suggesting this may be a read error. This rearrangement joins TRBV20-1 to TRBJ2-1; 8 nucleotides match TRBD2. The CDR3 consists of 14 residues. Germline CDR1 DFQATT, CDR2 SNEGSKA (reference sequence). The CDR3 DNA reads as TGCAGTGCTAGAGCGGGAGGGCTAGCGGAGGAGCATTTCTTC. Translated, it gives CSARAGGLAEEHFF.

This clonotype was recorded at least ten times. The rearrangement links TRBV20-1 to TRBJ2-5; the D gene is possibly TRBD1 (5 bases). Germline V gene lookup returns CDR1 DFQATT and CDR2 SNEGSKA (reference sequence). The V and J ends lost 5 bases and 4 bases respectively, with 14 bases between them. The CDR3 is 13 amino acids. In nucleotides, the CDR3 is TGCAGTGCTCCGGCGCAGGGCTCAGAGACCCAGTACTTC. Its translation: CSAPAQGSETQYF.

As regards this clonotype: Given a much more abundant clone one base away, this may be a read error. The V and J genes are TRBV5-4 and TRBJ2-7; TRBD2 matches 7 bases. The CDR3 spans 16 residues. The germline gives CDR1 SGHNT, CDR2 YYREEE (reference sequence). V lost 3 bases to trimming and J lost 1 base; unmatched junction nucleotides: 10. CDR3 residues: CASSYIVGGLSYEQYF. CDR3 bases: TGTGCCAGCAGCTACATAGTGGGAGGGTTGTCCTACGAGCAGTACTTC.

For this clonotype: One junction end disagrees with the germline gene, perhaps due to a read error. The chain uses TRBV6-1 and TRBJ2-3; 12 bases align to TRBD1. The CDR3 runs to 15 residues. CDR1 is MNHNS and CDR2 is SASEGT in the germline V gene. In DNA, the CDR3 is TGTGCTAGCAGGACTGGGACAGGGGGCACAGATATGCAGTATTTT. Amino acid sequence: CASRTGTGGTDMQYF.